A single sample gave rise to the 20 T cell receptor beta chains below, sequenced in a study of T cell clonotyping in hematopoietic cell transplantation. Here immunoSEQ multiplex PCR was the method, and the copy in TCRdb shows in-frame clones only, minus some. The sample has under 45,000 clones; over 80% are singletons. The sequencing input was peripheral blood mononuclear cells. These receptors came from a woman between 35 and 50 years old in good health. Some clones in this sample may be carry-over from other donors' samples.

The J gene is TRBJ1-5, the V gene TRBV28; 7 nucleotides align to TRBD1. CDR3 length equals 15 residues. J was trimmed by 6 bases and V by 3 bases; bases with no gene match: 8. Germline CDR1 is MDHEN and CDR2 is SYDVKM. The CDR3 DNA reads as TGTGCCAGCAGTTTGGGAAGGGGGCCTAGTCAGCCCCAGCATTTT. As protein: CASSLGRGPSQPQHF. Drawing the rest from reference TRBV28 and TRBJ1-5, the complete variable domain is DVKVTQSSRYLVKRTGEKVFLECVQDMDHENMFWYRQDPGLGLRLIYFSYDVKMKEKGDIPEGYSVSREKKERFSLILESASTNQTSMYLCASSLGRGPSQPQHFGDGTRLSIL.

The rearrangement joins TRBV9 to TRBJ2-7, with 11 nucleotides matching TRBD2. The J segment lost 7 bases and the V segment lost 0 bases, leaving 12 bases of the junction unmatched. Germline V CDR1 and CDR2: SGDLS, YYNGEE. This CDR3 is built from 17 residues. CDR3 nucleotide sequence: TGTGCCAGCAGCGTAGGGCTAGCGGGAGGCGGGGGAGGGGAGCAGTACTTC. As protein: CASSVGLAGGGGGEQYF. Based on the CDR3 plus reference TRBV9 and TRBJ2-7, the full variable domain is DSGVTQTPKHLITATGQRVTLRCSPRSGDLSVYWYQQSLDQGLQFLIQYYNGEERAKGNILERFSAQQFPDLHSELNLSSLELGDSALYFCASSVGLAGGGGGEQYFGPGTRLTVT.

The chain combines TRBV30 with TRBJ2-1; a weak D match, TRBD2 (6 bases). Germline CDR1 and CDR2: GTSNPN and SVGIG (reference sequence). CDR3 size: 12 residues. V dropped 4 bases and J dropped 14 bases, with 18 bases sitting between them. CDR3 residues: CAWTSGEAVKFF. The CDR3 nucleotides read TGTGCCTGGACGTCCGGGGAGGCGGTCAAGTTCTTC.

The V call is TRBV19, the J call TRBJ2-3; tentative D call: TRBD2 (5 bases). This CDR3 has 15 residues. Germline CDR1 reads LNHDA; CDR2 reads SQIVND (reference sequence). Trimming shortened V by 3 bases and J by 3 bases, and 13 bases separated the two germline ends. CDR3 residues: CASSITGTLTDTQYF. The CDR3, as DNA: TGTGCCAGTAGTATTACGGGAACCCTAACAGATACGCAGTATTTT. The full variable domain, rest sourced from reference TRBV19 and TRBJ2-3, is DGGITQSPKYLFRKEGQNVTLSCEQNLNHDAMYWYRQDPGQGLRLIYYSQIVNDFQKGDIAEGYSVSREKKESFPLTVTSAQKNPTAFYLCASSITGTLTDTQYFGPGTRLTVL.

V is TRBV7-2 and J is TRBJ2-5; D remains ambiguous. Germline lookup yields CDR1 SGHTA and CDR2 FQGNSA. V dropped 2 bases and J dropped 2 bases, with 6 bases sitting between them. This CDR3 has 13 amino acids. CDR3 nucleotides: TGTGCCAGCAGCTTACTTTTGCAAGAGACCCAGTACTTC. Protein: CASSLLLQETQYF.

The chain has TRBV9 and TRBJ2-7, with unresolved D. CDR1 is SGDLS, CDR2 YYNGEE, per germline. The CDR3 is 13 amino acids. V was cut by 4 bases and J by 1 base, with 9 bases left in between. In nucleotides, the CDR3 is TGTGCCAGCAGCCCACCGATATCCTACGAGCAGTACTTC. It encodes CASSPPISYEQYF.

The chain employs TRBV7-8 and TRBJ2-2, with D perhaps matching TRBD2 (6 bases). Germline V gene lookup returns CDR1 SGHVS and CDR2 FQNEAQ. CDR3 size: 15 residues. V lost 6 bases and J 7 bases, leaving 18 bases between the germline ends. In DNA form, the CDR3 reads TGTGCCAGCAGTTCCCGGGGAGGTCGGAACGGGGAGCTGTTTTTT. Translation gives CASSSRGGRNGELFF.

Here the CDR3 reads CASSLHKNADTQYF. CDR3 DNA sequence: TGTGCCAGCAGTTTGCATAAGAACGCAGATACGCAGTATTTT. The rearrangement joins TRBV28 to TRBJ2-3; no definite D call. This CDR3 comprises 14 residues. Germline V gives CDR1 MDHEN, CDR2 SYDVKM. Trimming took 3 bases from V and 4 from J, leaving 11 bases between them.

This rearrangement joins TRBV27 to TRBJ1-2; the D gene is possibly TRBD1 (6 bases). Germline CDR1 is MNHEY and CDR2 is SMNVEV (reference sequence). Trimming shortened V by 4 bases and J by 5 bases, and 14 bases separated the two germline ends. CDR3 length: 14 residues. In DNA, the CDR3 is TGTGCCAGCAGTTCCGGGACACGGATTTATGGCTACACCTTC. It codes for CASSSGTRIYGYTF.

The CDR3 nucleotides read TGTGCCAGCAGCGGACAGGACCAAGAGACCCAGTACTTC. It specifies CASSGQDQETQYF. The gene calls are TRBV2 and TRBJ2-5; 7 bases line up with TRBD1. The CDR3 totals 13 residues. Per germline, CDR1 SNHLY and CDR2 FYNNEI. The V and J ends lost 6 bases and 0 bases, in that order; junction bases with no gene match: 1.

The rearrangement links TRBV28 to TRBJ1-1, with TRBD1 matching 12 bases. The germline gives CDR1 MDHEN, CDR2 SYDVKM. CDR3 size: 14 residues. The V gene end was trimmed by 3 bases and the J gene end by 9 bases; junction bases not matched to a gene: 5. DNA of the CDR3: TGTGCCAGCAGTTTGGGACAGGGGGCGGTAAAAGCTTTCTTT. Amino acid sequence: CASSLGQGAVKAFF.

V gene TRBV11-2 combines with J gene TRBJ2-7, with D maybe TRBD2 (6 bases). This CDR3 spans 15 amino acids. Germline CDR1 is SGHAT and CDR2 is FQNNGV. Trimming left V 3 bases short and J 2 bases short, with 14 bases between. CDR3 amino acids: CASSFLGGAAYEQYF. In DNA form, the CDR3 reads TGTGCCAGCAGCTTCCTTGGCGGGGCAGCCTACGAGCAGTACTTC.

The chain carries TRBV27 and TRBJ1-2; no clear D. Germline V lookup: CDR1 MNHEY, CDR2 SMNVEV (reference sequence). The V end was cut by 0 bases, the J end by 4 bases, with 6 bases between. CDR3 length equals 13 residues. The DNA for the CDR3 is TGTGCCAGCAGTTTATCGGGCAGCTATGGCTACACCTTC. Residues: CASSLSGSYGYTF.

V usage is TRBV20-1 and J usage is TRBJ2-3; D is perhaps TRBD2 (5 bases). The CDR3 consists of 11 residues. Germline V gene lookup returns CDR1 DFQATT and CDR2 SNEGSKA (reference sequence). V lost 6 bases, J lost 2 bases, and 6 bases lay in between. The CDR3 DNA reads TGCAGTGCGGACTTCACAGATACGCAGTATTTT. Its protein is CSADFTDTQYF.

The chain couples TRBV2 to TRBJ1-1; no definite D call. The ends were cut back, 4 bases at V and 8 bases at J, with 17 bases in the middle. Germline loops: CDR1 SNHLY, CDR2 FYNNEI. This CDR3 contains 14 residues. The CDR3 nucleotides read TGTGCCAGCAGTGCTTTTCGCGTTACACACGAAGCTTTCTTT. Its protein is CASSAFRVTHEAFF.

The chain recombines TRBV6-5 with TRBJ1-4, with 9 bases matching TRBD1. This CDR3 is built from 14 residues. Germline V gene lookup returns CDR1 MNHEY and CDR2 SVGAGI. V shed 6 bases, J shed 5 bases, and the junction held 4 bases outside the gene matches. CDR3 amino acids: CASSRTGANEKLFF. In DNA form, the CDR3 reads TGTGCCAGCAGCCGGACAGGGGCCAATGAAAAACTGTTTTTT.

V gene TRBV28 combines with J gene TRBJ2-7, with TRBD1 matching 8 bases. The junction had 8 bases not matched to a gene; V was cut back by 7 bases and J by 3 bases. CDR3 size: 14 residues. CDR1 is MDHEN and CDR2 is SYDVKM in the germline V gene. The CDR3 spells CASTLTGGLYEQYF. The DNA of the CDR3 is TGTGCCAGCACCCTCACAGGGGGGCTCTACGAGCAGTACTTC.

This clone has a single count. V is TRBV5-1 and J is TRBJ1-5; D is uncertain. CDR1 and CDR2 (germline): SGHRS, YFSETQ. With 3 bases removed from V and 0 bases from J, the gap between germline ends came to 4 bases. The length of the CDR3 is 13 residues. CDR3 protein: CASSSYSNQPQHF. CDR3 DNA: TGCGCCAGCAGCTCATATAGCAATCAGCCCCAGCATTTT.

About this clone: A read error may account for a junction end that differs from germline. V is TRBV7-7 and J is TRBJ2-1; D remains unclear. The CDR3 length is 13 residues. CDR1 SSHAT and CDR2 FNYEAQ come from the germline V gene (reference sequence). Written as DNA, the CDR3 is TGTGCTAGCAGCCCCCCATCTTCCAATGAGCAGTTCTTC. This translates into CASSPPSSNEQFF.

The chain combines TRBV19 with TRBJ2-3, with 7 bases lining up with TRBD1. The CDR3 runs 14 residues. The germline CDR1 and CDR2 sequences are LNHDA and SQIVND (reference sequence). Germline trimming cut 6 bases from V and 2 bases from J; bases unmatched to any gene: 5. In nucleotides, the CDR3 is TGTGCCAGTAGCGAGACAGGGCTCACAGATACGCAGTATTTT. Residues: CASSETGLTDTQYF.